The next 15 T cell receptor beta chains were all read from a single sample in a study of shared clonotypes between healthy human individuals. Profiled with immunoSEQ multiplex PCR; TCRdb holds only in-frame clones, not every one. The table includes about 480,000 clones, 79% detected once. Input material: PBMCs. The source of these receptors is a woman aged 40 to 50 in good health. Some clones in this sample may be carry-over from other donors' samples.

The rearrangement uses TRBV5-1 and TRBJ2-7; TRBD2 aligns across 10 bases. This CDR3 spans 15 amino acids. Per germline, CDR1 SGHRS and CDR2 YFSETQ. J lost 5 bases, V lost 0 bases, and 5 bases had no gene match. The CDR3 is CASSLGLAGVNEQYF. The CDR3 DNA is TGCGCCAGCAGCTTGGGGCTAGCGGGAGTAAACGAGCAGTACTTC.

The CDR3 nucleotides read TGTGCCAGCAGTGACAGGGCAGATCAGCCCCAGCATTTT. It encodes CASSDRADQPQHF. This chain connects TRBV2 to TRBJ1-5; TRBD1 might be the D (5 bases). The CDR3 loop spans 13 amino acids. The V gene's germline CDR1 is SNHLY and CDR2 FYNNEI. The V end lost 3 bases, the J end lost 5 bases, and 8 bases lay between the germline ends.

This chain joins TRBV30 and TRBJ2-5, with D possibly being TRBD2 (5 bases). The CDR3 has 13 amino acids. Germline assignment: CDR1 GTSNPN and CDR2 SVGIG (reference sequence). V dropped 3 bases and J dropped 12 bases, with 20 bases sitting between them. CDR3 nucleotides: TGTGCCTGGAGCCCAAGACACGCCGGGATTGAGTACTTC. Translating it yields CAWSPRHAGIEYF. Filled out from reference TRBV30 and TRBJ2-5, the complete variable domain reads SQTIHQWPATLVQPVGSPLSLECTVEGTSNPNLYWYRQAAGRGLQLLFYSVGIGQISSEVPQNLSASRPQDRQFILSSKKLLLSDSGFYLCAWSPRHAGIEYFGPGTRLLVL.

This CDR3 is CASRTGTLYEQYF. CDR3 DNA: TGTGCCAGCAGAACAGGGACCCTCTACGAGCAGTACTTC. The chain combines TRBV28 with TRBJ2-7; a weak D match, TRBD1 (6 bases). The length of the CDR3 is 13 residues. CDR1 MDHEN and CDR2 SYDVKM come from the germline V gene. Trimming took 6 bases from V and 3 from J, leaving 12 bases between them.

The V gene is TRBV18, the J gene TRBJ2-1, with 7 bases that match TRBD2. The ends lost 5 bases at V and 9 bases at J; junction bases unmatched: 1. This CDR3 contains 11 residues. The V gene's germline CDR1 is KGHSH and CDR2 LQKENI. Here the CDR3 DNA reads TGTGCCAGCTCAGGGAGGGCTGAGCAGTTCTTC. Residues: CASSGRAEQFF.

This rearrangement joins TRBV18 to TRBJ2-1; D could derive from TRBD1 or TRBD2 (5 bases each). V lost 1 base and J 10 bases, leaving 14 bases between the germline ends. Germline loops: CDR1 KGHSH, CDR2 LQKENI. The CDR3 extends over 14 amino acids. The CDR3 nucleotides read TGTGCCAGCTCACCACTCGGGACGGTGGCGGAGCAGTTCTTC. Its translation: CASSPLGTVAEQFF.

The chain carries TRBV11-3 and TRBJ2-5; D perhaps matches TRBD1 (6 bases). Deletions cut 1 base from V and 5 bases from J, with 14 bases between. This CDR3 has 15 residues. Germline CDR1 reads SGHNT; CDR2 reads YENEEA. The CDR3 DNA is TGTGCCAGCAGCTTAGCGGGACACCTCGGGGAGACCCAGTACTTC. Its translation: CASSLAGHLGETQYF.

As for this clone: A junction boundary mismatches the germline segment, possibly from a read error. CDR3 bases: TGTGCCAGAAGCTTGGCGCAAAATCAGCCCCAGCATTTT. Its translation is CARSLAQNQPQHF. This chain connects TRBV5-5 to TRBJ1-5, with D hard to call. Germline values: CDR1 SGHKS, CDR2 YYEKEE (reference sequence). The CDR3 consists of 13 residues. The full variable domain, rest sourced from reference TRBV5-5 and TRBJ1-5, is DAGVTQSPTHLIKTRGQQVTLRCSPISGHKSVSWYQQVLGQGPQFIFQYYEKEERGRGNFPDRFSARQFPNYSSELNVNALLLGDSALYLCARSLAQNQPQHFGDGTRLSIL.

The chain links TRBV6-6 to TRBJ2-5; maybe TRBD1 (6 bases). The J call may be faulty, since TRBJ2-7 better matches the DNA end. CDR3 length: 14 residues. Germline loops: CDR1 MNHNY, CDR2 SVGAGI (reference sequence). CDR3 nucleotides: TGTGCCAGCAGAAGGACAGCGCTCTCCTACGAGCAGTACTTC. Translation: CASRRTALSYEQYF.

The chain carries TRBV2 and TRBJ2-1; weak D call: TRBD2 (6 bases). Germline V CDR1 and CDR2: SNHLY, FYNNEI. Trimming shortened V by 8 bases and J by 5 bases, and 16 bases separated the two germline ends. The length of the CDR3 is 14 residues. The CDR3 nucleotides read TGTGCCAGCCGGGGAATACTAGCTAACAATGAGCAGTTCTTC. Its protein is CASRGILANNEQFF.

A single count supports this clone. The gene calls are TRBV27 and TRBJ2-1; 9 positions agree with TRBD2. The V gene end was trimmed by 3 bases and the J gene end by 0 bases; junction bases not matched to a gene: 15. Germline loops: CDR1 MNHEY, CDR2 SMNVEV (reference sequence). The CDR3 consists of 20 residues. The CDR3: CASSFGLAGPERYSYNEQFF. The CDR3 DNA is TGTGCCAGCAGTTTTGGGCTAGCGGGGCCGGAAAGATACTCCTACAATGAGCAGTTCTTC.

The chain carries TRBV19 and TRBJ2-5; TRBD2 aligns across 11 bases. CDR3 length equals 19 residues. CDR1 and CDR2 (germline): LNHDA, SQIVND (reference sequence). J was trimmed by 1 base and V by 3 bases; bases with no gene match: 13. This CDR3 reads CASSMERGLAGGPQETQYF. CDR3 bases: TGTGCCAGTAGTATGGAGAGGGGATTAGCGGGAGGGCCCCAAGAGACCCAGTACTTC.

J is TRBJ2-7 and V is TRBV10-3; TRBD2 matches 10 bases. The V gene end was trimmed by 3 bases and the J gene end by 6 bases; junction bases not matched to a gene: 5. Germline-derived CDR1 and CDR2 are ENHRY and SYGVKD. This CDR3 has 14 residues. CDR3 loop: CAISDTLAGAEQYF. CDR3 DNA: TGTGCCATCAGTGATACCCTAGCGGGAGCCGAGCAGTACTTC.

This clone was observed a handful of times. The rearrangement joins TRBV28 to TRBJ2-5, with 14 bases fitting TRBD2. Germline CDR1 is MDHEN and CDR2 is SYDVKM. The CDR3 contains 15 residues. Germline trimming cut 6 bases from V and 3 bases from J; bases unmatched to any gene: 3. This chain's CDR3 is CASSETSGREETQYF. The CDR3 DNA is TGTGCCAGCAGCGAGACTAGCGGGAGGGAAGAGACCCAGTACTTC.

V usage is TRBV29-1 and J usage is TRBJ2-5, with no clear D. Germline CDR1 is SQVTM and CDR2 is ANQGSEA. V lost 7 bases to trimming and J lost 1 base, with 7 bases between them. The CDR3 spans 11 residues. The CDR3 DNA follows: TGCAGCGGTGGAATCCAAGAGACCCAGTACTTC. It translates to CSGGIQETQYF.